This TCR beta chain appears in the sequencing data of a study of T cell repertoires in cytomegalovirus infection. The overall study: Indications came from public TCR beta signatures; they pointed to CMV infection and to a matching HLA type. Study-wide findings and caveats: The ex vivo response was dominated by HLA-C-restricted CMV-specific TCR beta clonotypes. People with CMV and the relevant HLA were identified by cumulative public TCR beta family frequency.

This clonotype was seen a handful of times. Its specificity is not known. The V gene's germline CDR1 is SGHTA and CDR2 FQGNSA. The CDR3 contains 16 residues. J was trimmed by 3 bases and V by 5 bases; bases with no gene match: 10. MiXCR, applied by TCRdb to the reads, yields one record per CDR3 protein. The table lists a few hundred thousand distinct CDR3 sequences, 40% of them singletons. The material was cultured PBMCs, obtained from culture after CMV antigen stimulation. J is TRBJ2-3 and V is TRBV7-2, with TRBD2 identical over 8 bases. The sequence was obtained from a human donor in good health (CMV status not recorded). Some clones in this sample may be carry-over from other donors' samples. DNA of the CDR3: TGTGCCAGCAGCAACCCCCGGGGGGGGAGTACAGATACGCAGTATTTT. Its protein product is CASSNPRGGSTDTQYF.